A selection of T cell receptor beta chains follows, all from one sample in a study of blood T cell repertoires in COVID-19. Clones were sequenced by immunoSEQ multiplex PCR, and TCRdb holds only the in-frame ones, with some missing. This table holds 250,000 to 350,000 clones, roughly nine tenths found once. Sequencing was carried out using peripheral blood. The receptors derive from a woman in her 30s with COVID-19, enrolled during active disease. CDR3s include the opening cysteine and the closing phenylalanine or tryptophan. D genes are given only for firm matches. Expanded clones get a size class; other rows say once, few or many, or leave the size out.

v_call,j_call,clone_size,d_call,cdr3_aa,cdr3_nt
TRBV6-5,TRBJ1-1,once,NA,CASSLRKNTEAFF,TGTGCCAGCAGTCTCAGAAAGAACACTGAAGCTTTCTTT
TRBV10-2,TRBJ2-1,few,TRBD1,CASLDRGTYNEQFF,TGCGCCAGCCTAGACAGGGGTACCTACAATGAGCAGTTCTTC
TRBV18,TRBJ2-3,NA,TRBD2,CASSPASGSDTQYF,TGTGCCAGCTCACCAGCTAGCGGGTCAGATACGCAGTATTTT
TRBV12-5,TRBJ2-6,NA,NA,CASGLVRSSGANVLTF,TGTGCTAGTGGTTTGGTACGCAGCTCTGGGGCCAACGTCCTGACTTTC
TRBV10-3,TRBJ2-7,NA,TRBD2,CAISVGLAASYEQYF,TGTGCCATCAGTGTAGGGCTAGCGGCCTCCTACGAGCAGTACTTC
TRBV7-9,TRBJ2-1,NA,TRBD1,CASSLRGQGDNEQFF,TGTGCCAGCAGCTTAAGGGGACAGGGAGACAATGAGCAGTTCTTC
TRBV19,TRBJ1-3,NA,TRBD1,CASSIGQGTGNTIYF,TGTGCCAGTAGTATCGGACAGGGGACTGGAAACACCATATATTTT
TRBV7-9,TRBJ1-5,NA,TRBD1,CASSSSGGTDNQPQHF,TGTGCCAGCAGCTCCTCCGGTGGGACAGACAATCAGCCCCAGCATTTT
TRBV28,TRBJ2-7,once,NA,CASSSPLVEQYF,TGTGCCAGCAGTTCCCCACTGGTCGAGCAGTACTTC
TRBV11-2,TRBJ2-7,NA,TRBD1,CASSLVGGQGAYEQYF,TGTGCCAGCAGCTTAGTTGGCGGACAGGGCGCCTACGAGCAGTACTTC
TRBV7-2,TRBJ2-7,NA,NA,CASSSSSYEQYF,TGTGCCAGCAGTTCTAGCTCCTACGAGCAGTACTTC
TRBV5-1,TRBJ1-2,once,TRBD1,CASSETGDYGYTF,TGCGCCAGCAGCGAAACAGGGGACTATGGCTACACCTTC
TRBV10-3,TRBJ2-1,once,NA,CAISTDRTYEQFF,TGTGCCATCAGTACAGACAGAACTTACGAGCAGTTCTTC
TRBV5-1,TRBJ2-3,NA,TRBD1,CASSLYQGVGTDTQYF,TGCGCCAGCAGCTTGTACCAGGGGGTTGGCACAGATACGCAGTATTTT
TRBV11-2,TRBJ2-1,NA,TRBD2,CASSLTSGSILTYNEQFF,TGTGCCAGCAGTTTGACTAGCGGGAGTATCCTCACCTACAATGAGCAGTTCTTC
TRBV2,TRBJ2-7,NA,TRBD1,CASRTGAEQYF,TGTGCCAGCCGGACAGGGGCCGAGCAGTACTTC
TRBV7-3,TRBJ1-6,NA,NA,CASSSGGERNSPLHF,TGTGCCAGCAGTTCGGGAGGGGAACGGAATTCACCCCTCCACTTT
TRBV5-8,TRBJ2-1,NA,TRBD1,CASSSGQSSYNEQFF,TGTGCCAGCAGCTCGGGACAGAGCTCCTACAATGAGCAGTTCTTC
TRBV11-2,TRBJ1-5,NA,NA,CASSPTGSNQPQHF,TGTGCCAGCAGCCCTACAGGGAGCAATCAGCCCCAGCATTTT
TRBV28,TRBJ2-7,NA,TRBD1,CASSPRTGTYEQYF,TGTGCCAGCAGCCCCAGGACAGGAACCTACGAGCAGTACTTC
TRBV7-9,TRBJ1-2,NA,NA,CASSLGQGYGYTF,TGTGCCAGCAGCTTAGGCCAGGGCTATGGCTACACCTTC
TRBV10-3,TRBJ1-1,NA,NA,CAISDGGMNTEAFF,TGTGCCATCAGTGATGGGGGGATGAACACTGAAGCTTTCTTT
TRBV5-1,TRBJ2-1,NA,TRBD2,CASSGTSGSNNEQFF,TGCGCCAGCAGCGGGACTAGCGGGAGCAACAATGAGCAGTTCTTC
TRBV6-1,TRBJ2-1,once,TRBD2,CASSERASGDNEQFF,TGTGCCAGCAGTGAACGTGCTAGCGGGGACAATGAGCAGTTCTTC
TRBV7-8,TRBJ1-2,few,NA,CASSRDPTFNYGYTF,TGTGCCAGCAGCCGAGACCCCACATTTAACTATGGCTACACCTTC